The rows below give T cell receptor beta chains drawn from one sample of a study of glioma-infiltrating T cells. TCRdb passed the multiplex PCR reads through MiXCR, listing each CDR3 protein once. The sample shows approximately 93,000 distinct CDR3 sequences, approximately 39% of them seen only once. Sequencing was done on a sample of glioma tissue, nonneoplastic brain tissue, or PBMCs (not recorded which). These receptors came from a human donor with low-grade glioma or glioblastoma, undergoing nonglioma brain surgery, or in good health (not recorded which). The CDR3 runs from the conserved cysteine through the conserved F or W. D genes are given only for firm matches. The size entry is marked missing in some rows and otherwise reads once, few, many or a size class.

J: TRBJ2-1; D: TRBD1; size: many; V: TRBV19; CDR3: CASNLGTGYNEQFF; DNA: TGTGCCAGTAACTTAGGGACAGGGTACAATGAGCAGTTCTTC
J: TRBJ2-1; D: -; size: -; V: TRBV20-1; CDR3: CSARDLVVPAYEKFF; DNA: TGCAGTGCTAGAGATCTCGTGGTTCCCGCCTACGAGAAGTTCTTC
J: TRBJ1-5; D: -; size: many; V: TRBV12-3/TRBV12-4; CDR3: CASSLANNQRRHF; DNA: TGTGCCAGCAGTTTAGCCAACAACCAAAGGAGGCATTTT
J: TRBJ2-1; D: TRBD2; size: many; V: TRBV2; CDR3: CASSDAGTTYNEQFF; DNA: TGTGCCAGCAGTGACGCCGGGACTACCTACAATGAGCAGTTCTTC
J: TRBJ2-2; D: -; size: many; V: TRBV3-1; CDR3: CASSLRGNTGELFF; DNA: TGTGCCAGCAGCCTGCGGGGGAACACCGGGGAGCTGTTTTTT
J: TRBJ2-1; D: TRBD2; size: -; V: TRBV6-1; CDR3: CAITSGGNYNEQFF; DNA: TGTGCCATAACTAGCGGGGGGAATTACAATGAGCAGTTCTTC
J: TRBJ2-7; D: -; size: -; V: TRBV30; CDR3: CALVGPTSLRDYEQYF; DNA: TGTGCCTTAGTAGGGCCTACTAGCCTCAGGGACTACGAGCAGTACTTC
J: TRBJ2-5; D: -; size: -; V: TRBV25-1; CDR3: CASSELVGGARETQYF; DNA: TGTGCCAGCAGTGAATTGGTAGGGGGGGCTAGGGAGACCCAGTACTTC
J: TRBJ2-7; D: -; size: many; V: TRBV18; CDR3: CASSPLPADEQYF; DNA: TGTGCCAGCTCACCTCTGCCGGCGGACGAGCAGTACTTC
J: TRBJ2-1; D: TRBD2; size: many; V: TRBV12-3/TRBV12-4; CDR3: CASSSYLREGSNEQFF; DNA: TGTGCCAGCAGCTCCTACTTGCGGGAGGGGAGCAATGAGCAGTTCTTC
J: TRBJ1-5; D: -; size: many; V: TRBV2; CDR3: CASSEGRADQPQHF; DNA: TGTGCCAGCAGTGAAGGCAGGGCAGATCAGCCCCAGCATTTT
J: TRBJ2-3; D: TRBD2; size: many; V: TRBV20-1; CDR3: CSAFILAGGFGDTQYF; DNA: TGCAGTGCTTTCATCTTAGCGGGAGGGTTCGGAGATACGCAGTATTTT
J: TRBJ1-6; D: TRBD1; size: many; V: TRBV7-2; CDR3: CASSQQTRDRSNNSPLHF; DNA: TGTGCCAGCAGCCAACAGACCCGGGACAGGTCGAATAATTCACCCCTCCACTTT
J: TRBJ2-7; D: -; size: many; V: TRBV4-1; CDR3: CASSQRGPYEQYF; DNA: TGCGCCAGCAGCCAAAGGGGCCCCTACGAGCAGTACTTC
J: TRBJ2-2; D: -; size: many; V: TRBV5-4; CDR3: CASSYMNSPGELFF; DNA: TGTGCCAGCAGCTACATGAACAGCCCCGGGGAGCTGTTTTTT
J: TRBJ2-7; D: -; size: -; V: TRBV6-6; CDR3: CASSYSFTGELYF; DNA: TGTGCCAGCAGTTACTCGTTCACCGGTGAGCTGTACTTC
J: TRBJ1-2; D: -; size: many; V: TRBV6-2/TRBV6-3; CDR3: CASSNQALANYGYTF; DNA: TGTGCCAGCTCAAATCAGGCGTTAGCTAACTATGGCTACACCTTC
J: TRBJ1-4; D: -; size: many; V: TRBV15; CDR3: CATSRDTRGDNEKLFF; DNA: TGTGCCACCAGCAGAGATACGCGCGGAGACAATGAAAAACTGTTTTTT
J: TRBJ1-4; D: -; size: many; V: TRBV19; CDR3: CASRDRAANEKLFF; DNA: TGTGCCAGTAGAGACCGTGCAGCTAATGAAAAACTGTTTTTT
J: TRBJ2-3; D: TRBD2; size: -; V: TRBV20-1; CDR3: CSASPGTSGSGSDTQYF; DNA: TGCAGTGCTAGTCCCGGGACTAGCGGGAGTGGGTCAGATACGCAGTATTTT
J: TRBJ2-3; D: -; size: many; V: TRBV2; CDR3: CASSEPLGTDTQYF; DNA: TGTGCCAGCAGTGAACCCCTCGGCACAGATACGCAGTATTTT
J: TRBJ2-3; D: TRBD2; size: many; V: TRBV4-2; CDR3: CASSQRTSGIHTDTQYF; DNA: TGTGCCAGCAGCCAGAGGACTAGCGGGATACACACAGATACGCAGTATTTT
J: TRBJ2-3; D: TRBD2; size: -; V: TRBV6-1; CDR3: CASSRGDTVDTQYF; DNA: TGTGCCAGCAGTCGGGGGGATACCGTTGATACGCAGTATTTT
J: TRBJ1-5; D: -; size: many; V: TRBV4-1; CDR3: CASSQVQDGGNQPQHF; DNA: TGCGCCAGCAGCCAAGTTCAGGACGGCGGCAATCAGCCCCAGCATTTT
J: TRBJ2-7; D: TRBD2; size: -; V: TRBV6-1; CDR3: CASSTPGGVSSCEQYF; DNA: TGTGCCAGCAGTACCCCGGGGGGGGTCAGCTCCTGCGAGCAGTACTTC
J: TRBJ2-5; D: TRBD2; size: many; V: TRBV25-1; CDR3: CASSEYRGTSGGKETQYF; DNA: TGTGCCAGCAGTGAATATCGGGGGACTAGCGGGGGAAAAGAGACCCAGTACTTC
J: TRBJ1-5; D: -; size: -; V: TRBV7-2; CDR3: CASSTDSYQPQHF; DNA: TGTGCCAGCAGCACGGACAGTTATCAGCCCCAGCATTTT
J: TRBJ2-1; D: -; size: -; V: TRBV27; CDR3: CASSFEGYYNEQFF; DNA: TGTGCCAGCAGTTTTGAGGGCTACTACAATGAGCAGTTCTTT
J: TRBJ2-1; D: -; size: many; V: TRBV18; CDR3: CASSPPLKNSYNEQFF; DNA: TGTGCCAGCTCACCACCGTTGAAAAACTCCTACAATGAGCAGTTCTTC